This T cell receptor beta chain was captured by sequencing in a study of OX40 agonist ivuxolimab in advanced cancers. The overall study: A male proportion of just over 80% was recorded, with mean age approximately 57 years and range roughly 23 to 90. Whole-study results and caveats: Clonal expansion was seen in CD4+ and CD8+ blood T cells by week 6 at 0.1 to 3.0 mg/kg. In CD8+ T cells, expanded clones were on average more numerous than in CD4+.

Autoimmune disease history or systemic immunosuppression disqualified patients. The germline V gene has CDR1 DFQATT and CDR2 SNEGSKA (reference sequence). The CDR3 runs to 11 residues. The germline V and J ends were trimmed by 0 bases and 5 bases, with 4 bases remaining between them. As to this clone: The antigen is undetermined.

This table comes from immunoSEQ multiplex PCR, and its TCRdb copy is limited to in-frame clones, with some not included. The sample carries 65,000 to 80,000 clones, 80% to 95% recorded once. The chain employs TRBV20-1 and TRBJ2-5; no definite D call. The clonotype comes from an adult with an advanced solid tumor such as melanoma, head and neck, liver or kidney cancer. The source was CD4+ or CD8+ T cells sorted from blood, collected in a trial of the OX40 agonist ivuxolimab. The CDR3 DNA follows: TGCAGTGCTAGAGATCGCGAGACCCAGTACTTC. It translates to CSARDRETQYF.